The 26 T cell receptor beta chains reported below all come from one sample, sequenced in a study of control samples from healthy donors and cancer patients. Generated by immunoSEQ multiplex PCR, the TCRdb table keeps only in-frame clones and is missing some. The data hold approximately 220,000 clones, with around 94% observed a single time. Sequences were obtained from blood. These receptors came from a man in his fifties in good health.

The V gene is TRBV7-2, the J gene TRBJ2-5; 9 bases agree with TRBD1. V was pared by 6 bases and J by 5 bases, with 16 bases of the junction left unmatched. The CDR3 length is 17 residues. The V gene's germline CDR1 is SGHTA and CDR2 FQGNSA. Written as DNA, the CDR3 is TGTGCCAGCAGTTTGTTCCTAATACAGGGGGCGGGGGAGACCCAGTACTTC. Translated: CASSLFLIQGAGETQYF.

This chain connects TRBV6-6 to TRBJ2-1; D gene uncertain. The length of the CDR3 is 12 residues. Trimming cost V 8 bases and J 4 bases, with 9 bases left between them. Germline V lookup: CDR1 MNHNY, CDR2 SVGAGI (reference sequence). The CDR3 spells CASHNDYNEQFF. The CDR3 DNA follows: TGTGCCAGCCATAACGATTACAATGAGCAGTTCTTC.

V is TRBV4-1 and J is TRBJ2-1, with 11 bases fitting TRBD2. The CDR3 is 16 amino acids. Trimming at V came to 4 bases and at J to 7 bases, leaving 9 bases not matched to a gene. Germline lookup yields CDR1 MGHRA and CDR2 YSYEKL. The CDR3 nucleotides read TGCGCCAGCAGCCTCAAACCACTAGCGGGGGTGAATGAGCAGTTCTTC. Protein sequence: CASSLKPLAGVNEQFF.

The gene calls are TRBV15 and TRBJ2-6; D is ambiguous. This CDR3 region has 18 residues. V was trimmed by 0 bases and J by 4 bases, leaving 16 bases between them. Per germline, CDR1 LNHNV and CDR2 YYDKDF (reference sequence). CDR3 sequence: CATSREIGPSVGANVLTF. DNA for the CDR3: TGTGCCACCAGCAGAGAGATAGGGCCCAGTGTAGGGGCCAACGTCCTGACTTTC.

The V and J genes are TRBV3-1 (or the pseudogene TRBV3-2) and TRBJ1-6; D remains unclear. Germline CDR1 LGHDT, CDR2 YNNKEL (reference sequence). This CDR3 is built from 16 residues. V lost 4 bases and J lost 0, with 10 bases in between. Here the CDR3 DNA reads TGTGCCAGCAGCCTAGGGCTCCTCTCCTATAATTCACCCCTCCACTTT. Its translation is CASSLGLLSYNSPLHF.

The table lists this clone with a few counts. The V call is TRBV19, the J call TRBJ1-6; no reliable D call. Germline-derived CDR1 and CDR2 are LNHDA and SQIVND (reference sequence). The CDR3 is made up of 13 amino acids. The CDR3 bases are TGTGCTACGTCGGACCGGAATAATTCACCCCTCCACTTT. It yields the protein CATSDRNNSPLHF.

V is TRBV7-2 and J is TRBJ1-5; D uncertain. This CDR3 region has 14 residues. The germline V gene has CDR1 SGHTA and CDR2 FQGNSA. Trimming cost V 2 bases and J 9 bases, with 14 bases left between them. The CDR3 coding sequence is TGTGCCAGCAGCTTAATCGGTCCCGGTCTGCCCCAGCATTTT. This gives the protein CASSLIGPGLPQHF.

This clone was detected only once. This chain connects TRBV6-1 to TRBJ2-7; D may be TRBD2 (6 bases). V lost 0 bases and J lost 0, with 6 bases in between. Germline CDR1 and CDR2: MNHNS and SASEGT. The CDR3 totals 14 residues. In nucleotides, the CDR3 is TGTGCCAGCAGTGAAGCGGGGGGCTCCTACGAGCAGTACGTC. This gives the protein CASSEAGGSYEQYV.

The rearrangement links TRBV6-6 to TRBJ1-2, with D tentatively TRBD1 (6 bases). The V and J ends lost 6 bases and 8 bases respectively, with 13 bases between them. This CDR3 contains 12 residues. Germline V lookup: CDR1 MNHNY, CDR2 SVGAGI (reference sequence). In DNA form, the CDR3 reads TGTGCCAGCAGACGGGACATGTCCGGCTACACCTTC. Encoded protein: CASRRDMSGYTF.

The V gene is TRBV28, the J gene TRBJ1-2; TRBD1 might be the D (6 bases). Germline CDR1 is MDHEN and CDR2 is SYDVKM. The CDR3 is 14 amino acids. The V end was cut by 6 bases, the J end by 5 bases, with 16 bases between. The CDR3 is CASSRGGLTYGYTF. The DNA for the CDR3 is TGTGCCAGCAGCCGCGGGGGCCTAACATATGGCTACACCTTC.

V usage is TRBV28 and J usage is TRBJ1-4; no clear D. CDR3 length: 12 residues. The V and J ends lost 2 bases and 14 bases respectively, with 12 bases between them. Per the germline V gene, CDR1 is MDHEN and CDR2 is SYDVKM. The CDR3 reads CASSLPRFGLFF. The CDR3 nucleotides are TGTGCCAGCAGTTTACCTCGGTTTGGGCTGTTTTTT.

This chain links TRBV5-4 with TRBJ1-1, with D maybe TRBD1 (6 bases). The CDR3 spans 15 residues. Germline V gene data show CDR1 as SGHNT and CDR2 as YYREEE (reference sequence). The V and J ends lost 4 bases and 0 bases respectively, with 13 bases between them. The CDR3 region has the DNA TGTGCCAGCAGCACCCGGACAGACTTGAACACTGAAGCTTTCTTT. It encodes CASSTRTDLNTEAFF.

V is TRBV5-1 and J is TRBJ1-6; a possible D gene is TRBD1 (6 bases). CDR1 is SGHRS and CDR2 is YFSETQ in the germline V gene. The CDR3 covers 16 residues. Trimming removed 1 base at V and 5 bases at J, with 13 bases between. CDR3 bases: TGCGCCAGCAGCTTGAGATCGAGGGGGGATAATTCACCCCTCCACTTT. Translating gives CASSLRSRGDNSPLHF.

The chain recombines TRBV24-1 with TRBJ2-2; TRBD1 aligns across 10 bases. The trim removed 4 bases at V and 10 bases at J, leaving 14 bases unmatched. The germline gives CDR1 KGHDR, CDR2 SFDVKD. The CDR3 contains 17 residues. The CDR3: CATSDPPGQGTSVELFF. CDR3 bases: TGTGCCACCAGTGACCCCCCGGGACAGGGGACCTCGGTGGAGCTGTTTTTT.

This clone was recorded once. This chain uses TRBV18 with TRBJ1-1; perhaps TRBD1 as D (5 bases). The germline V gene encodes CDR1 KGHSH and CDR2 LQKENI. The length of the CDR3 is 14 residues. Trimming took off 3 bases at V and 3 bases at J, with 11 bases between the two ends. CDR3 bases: TGTGCCAGCTCACCGCACACAGGCGACACTGAAGCTTTCTTT. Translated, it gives CASSPHTGDTEAFF. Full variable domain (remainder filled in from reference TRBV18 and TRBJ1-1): NAGVMQNPRHLVRRRGQEARLRCSPMKGHSHVYWYRQLPEEGLKFMVYLQKENIIDESGMPKERFSAEFPKEGPSILRIQQVVRGDSAAYFCASSPHTGDTEAFFGQGTRLTVV.

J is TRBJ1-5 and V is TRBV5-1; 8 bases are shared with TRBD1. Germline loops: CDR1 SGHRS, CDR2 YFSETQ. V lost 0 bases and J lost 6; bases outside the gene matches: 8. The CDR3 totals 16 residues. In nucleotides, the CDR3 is TGCGCCAGCAGCTTGGGGGACAGGTCGGGCAGTCAGCCCCAGCATTTT. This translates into CASSLGDRSGSQPQHF.

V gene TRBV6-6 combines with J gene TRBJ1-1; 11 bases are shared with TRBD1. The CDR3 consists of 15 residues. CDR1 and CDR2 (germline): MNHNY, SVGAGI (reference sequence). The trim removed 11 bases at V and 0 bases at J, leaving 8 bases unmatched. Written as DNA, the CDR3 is TGTGCCCATAGTGGACAGGGGGCTATGAACACTGAAGCTTTCTTT. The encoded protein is CAHSGQGAMNTEAFF.

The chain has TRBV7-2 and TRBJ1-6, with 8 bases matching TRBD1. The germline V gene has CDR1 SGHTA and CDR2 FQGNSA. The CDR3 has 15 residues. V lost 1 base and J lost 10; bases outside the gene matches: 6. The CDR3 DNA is TGTGCCAGCAGCTTAGTAAGGACAGGGCGATCACCCCTCCACTTT. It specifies CASSLVRTGRSPLHF.

In DNA, the CDR3 is TGTGCCAGCTCACCTGGGGGGAAAACCTACGAGCAGTACTTC. Amino acids: CASSPGGKTYEQYF. This rearrangement joins TRBV18 to TRBJ2-7; D may be TRBD2 (6 bases). The length of the CDR3 is 14 residues. From germline, CDR1 is KGHSH and CDR2 LQKENI. V dropped 3 bases and J dropped 2 bases, with 11 bases sitting between them.

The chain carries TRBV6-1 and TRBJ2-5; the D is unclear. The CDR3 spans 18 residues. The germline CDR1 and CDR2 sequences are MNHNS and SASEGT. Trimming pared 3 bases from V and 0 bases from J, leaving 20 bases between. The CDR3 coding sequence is TGTGCCAGCAGTGAGCGGATGGTTGCCCTTGGGAACCAAGAGACCCAGTACTTC. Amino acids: CASSERMVALGNQETQYF.

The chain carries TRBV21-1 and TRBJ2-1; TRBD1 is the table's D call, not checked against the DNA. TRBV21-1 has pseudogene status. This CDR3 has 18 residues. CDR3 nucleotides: TGTGCCAGCAGCAAGGGACAGAGGTTATCTTACTCCTACAATGAGCAGTTCTTC. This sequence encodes CASSKGQRLSYSYNEQFF.

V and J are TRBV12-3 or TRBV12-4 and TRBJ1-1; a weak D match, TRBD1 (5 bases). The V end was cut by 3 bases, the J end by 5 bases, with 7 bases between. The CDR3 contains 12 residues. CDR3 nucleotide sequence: TGTGCCAGCAGTTTTTCAGGGACTGAAGCTTTCTTT. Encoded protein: CASSFSGTEAFF.

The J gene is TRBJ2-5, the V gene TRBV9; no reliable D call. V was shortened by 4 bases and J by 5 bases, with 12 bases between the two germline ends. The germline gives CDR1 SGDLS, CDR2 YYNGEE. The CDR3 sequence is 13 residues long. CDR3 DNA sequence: TGTGCCAGCAGCCCTAACCTGGGGGAGACCCAGTACTTC. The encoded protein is CASSPNLGETQYF.

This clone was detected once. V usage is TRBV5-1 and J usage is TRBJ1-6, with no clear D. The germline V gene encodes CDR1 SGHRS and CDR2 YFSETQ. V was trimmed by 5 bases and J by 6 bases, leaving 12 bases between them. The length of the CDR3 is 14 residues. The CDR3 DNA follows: TGCGCCAGCAGGGGAGAGGGAACTAATTCACCCCTCCACTTT. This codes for CASRGEGTNSPLHF.

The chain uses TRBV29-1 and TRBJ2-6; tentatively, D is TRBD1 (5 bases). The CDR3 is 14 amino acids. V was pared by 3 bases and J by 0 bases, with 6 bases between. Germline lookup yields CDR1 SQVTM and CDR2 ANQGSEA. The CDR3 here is CSVETASGANVLTF. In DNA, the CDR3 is TGCAGCGTTGAGACAGCCTCTGGGGCCAACGTCCTGACTTTC.

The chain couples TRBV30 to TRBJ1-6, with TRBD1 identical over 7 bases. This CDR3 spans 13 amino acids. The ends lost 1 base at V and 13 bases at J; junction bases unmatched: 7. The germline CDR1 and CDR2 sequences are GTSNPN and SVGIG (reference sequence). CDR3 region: CAWSEAGGLPLHF. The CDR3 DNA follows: TGTGCCTGGAGTGAGGCAGGGGGTTTGCCCCTCCACTTT.